The rows below give T cell receptor beta chains drawn from one sample of a study of cytomegalovirus exposure and HLA in healthy donors. The repertoire was sequenced with immunoSEQ multiplex PCR; TCRdb's copy has only in-frame clones and lacks some. This sample has 87,000 or so clones, with 64% found just once. Material for sequencing was PBMCs. These receptors originate from a man aged 55 to 69 in good health and CMV-seronegative. Both conserved end residues are part of each CDR3. A D gene is named only where the DNA matches it firmly. Not all rows give a size; the values are once, few, many and, for expanded clones, a class.

v_call	j_call	d_call	clone_size	cdr3_aa	cdr3_nt
TRBV6-6	TRBJ1-5	.	.	CASSYRDLDQPQHF	TGTGCCAGCAGTTACCGGGACTTGGATCAGCCCCAGCATTTT
TRBV29-1	TRBJ1-4	TRBD1	.	CSVSLTGTVNEKLFF	TGCAGCGTTTCCCTTACCGGGACAGTCAATGAAAAACTGTTTTTT
TRBV19	TRBJ2-5	.	.	CASSKEGRYQETQYF	TGTGCCAGTAGTAAAGAAGGGAGGTACCAAGAGACCCAGTACTTC
TRBV10-2	TRBJ1-1	TRBD1	few	CASSEWTGLNTEAFF	TGCGCCAGCAGTGAGTGGACAGGGCTGAACACTGAAGCTTTCTTT
TRBV6-5	TRBJ2-7	.	few	CASRTNSYEQYF	TGTGCCAGCCGGACTAACTCCTACGAGCAGTACTTC
TRBV27	TRBJ2-3	TRBD2	.	CASSLLGASGSTDTQYF	TGTGCCAGCAGCCTTTTGGGGGCTAGCGGGAGCACAGATACGCAGTATTTT
TRBV6-5	TRBJ2-7	.	.	CASSFNPPTRNEQYF	TGTGCCAGCAGTTTTAACCCTCCAACTAGAAACGAGCAGTACTTC
TRBV28	TRBJ1-1	.	once	CASSPNRHRSEAFF	TGTGCCAGCAGCCCTAATCGCCACAGGTCTGAAGCTTTCTTT
TRBV28	TRBJ1-2	.	.	CASGHTYGYTF	TGTGCCAGTGGACACACCTATGGCTACACCTTC
TRBV7-9	TRBJ2-2	.	many	CASHSPGLLLSGELFF	TGTGCCAGCCATAGTCCGGGACTTCTCTTATCCGGGGAGCTGTTTTTT
TRBV19	TRBJ1-5	.	.	CASSIDPKKREPQHF	TGTGCCAGTAGTATAGATCCGAAGAAGAGAGAGCCCCAGCATTTT
TRBV29-1	TRBJ2-7	TRBD1	.	CIRDRVGYEQYF	TGCATCCGGGACAGGGTAGGTTACGAGCAGTACTTC
TRBV20-1	TRBJ2-3	.	.	CSAPDRRRNNF	TGCAGTGCTCCCGACAGGAGGCGCAATAATTTT
TRBV5-5	TRBJ2-2	TRBD1	.	CASSSVWQGANTGELFF	TGTGCCAGCAGCTCTGTCTGGCAGGGGGCAAACACCGGGGAGCTGTTTTTT
TRBV5-8	TRBJ2-7	TRBD1	.	CASSAPGQDSYEQYF	TGTGCCAGCAGCGCCCCGGGACAGGACTCCTACGAGCAGTACTTC
TRBV2	TRBJ2-1	TRBD2	once	CASAEVAGGPLDEQFF	TGTGCCAGCGCCGAGGTAGCGGGAGGGCCTCTCGATGAGCAGTTCTTC
TRBV19	TRBJ2-7	TRBD1	.	CASSIGTGTYEQYF	TGTGCCAGTAGTATCGGGACAGGGACCTACGAGCAGTACTTC
TRBV19	TRBJ2-1	TRBD2	.	CASSMGSGRAGEQFF	TGTGCCAGTAGTATGGGTAGCGGGAGGGCCGGTGAGCAGTTCTTC
TRBV6-5	TRBJ1-1	.	once	CASSYSTANTEAFF	TGTGCCAGCAGTTACTCGACAGCGAACACTGAAGCTTTCTTT
TRBV5-1	TRBJ2-5	TRBD2	.	CASSPRLAGGGETQYF	TGCGCCAGCAGCCCCCGACTAGCGGGGGGAGGAGAGACCCAGTACTTC
TRBV13	TRBJ2-1	TRBD2	.	CASSSRGTSGMNEQFF	TGTGCCAGCAGCAGCCGAGGGACTAGCGGGATGAATGAGCAGTTCTTC
TRBV14	TRBJ1-2	TRBD1	few	CASSSGQGANYGYTF	TGTGCCAGCAGCAGTGGACAGGGGGCTAACTATGGCTACACCTTC
TRBV7-9	TRBJ2-3	.	.	CASTIETLATDTQYF	TGTGCCAGCACCATAGAGACCCTAGCCACAGATACGCAGTATTTT
TRBV7-9	TRBJ2-5	TRBD2	.	CASSLEPTSGTRGETQYF	TGTGCCAGCAGCTTGGAGCCGACTAGCGGGACACGGGGGGAGACCCAGTACTTC
TRBV19	TRBJ1-2	TRBD1	once	CASNSRTGNGYTF	TGTGCCAGTAACTCACGGACAGGGAATGGCTACACCTTC
TRBV29-1	TRBJ2-1	TRBD2	.	CSVRGVSGGNEQFF	TGCAGCGTCAGGGGAGTGAGCGGGGGAAATGAGCAGTTCTTC
TRBV5-1	TRBJ1-5	TRBD1	.	CASLLGQVWCQPQHF	TGCGCCAGCCTCTTAGGACAGGTGTGGTGTCAGCCCCAGCATTTT
TRBV5-1	TRBJ1-6	.	.	CASSLDWYNSPLHF	TGCGCCAGCAGCTTGGACTGGTATAATTCACCCCTCCACTTT
TRBV7-2	TRBJ1-5	.	.	CASSLGGDQPQHF	TGTGCCAGCAGCTTGGGAGGAGATCAGCCCCAGCATTTT
TRBV9	TRBJ1-4	TRBD1	.	CASSAPVQGNEKLFF	TGTGCCAGCAGCGCCCCCGTACAGGGGAATGAAAAACTGTTTTTT
TRBV28	TRBJ2-1	TRBD2	.	CASSRQLAGGSEQFF	TGTGCCAGCAGTCGTCAGCTAGCGGGAGGGAGTGAGCAGTTCTTC
TRBV5-1	TRBJ1-3	.	few	CASSQSEQGYNSGNTIYF	TGCGCCAGCAGCCAGAGCGAGCAGGGGTACAACTCTGGAAACACCATATATTTT
TRBV5-6	TRBJ2-1	.	.	CASSLVPKSEQFF	TGTGCCAGCAGCCTAGTACCTAAGTCAGAGCAGTTCTTC
TRBV15	TRBJ2-3	.	medium-sized	CATSVARGGADTQYF	TGTGCCACCAGCGTAGCGCGGGGTGGGGCGGATACGCAGTATTTT
TRBV9	TRBJ1-6	TRBD1	.	CASSVAPATGGSPLHF	TGTGCCAGCAGCGTAGCCCCCGCGACAGGGGGTTCACCCCTCCACTTT
TRBV7-6	TRBJ2-2	.	.	CASSLGSLATHAGELFF	TGTGCCAGCAGCTTAGGGTCCCTAGCGACTCACGCCGGGGAGCTGTTTTTT
TRBV9	TRBJ1-2	.	.	CASTTGFANYGYTF	TGTGCCAGCACGACAGGTTTTGCTAACTATGGCTACACCTTC
TRBV4-1	TRBJ2-3	.	.	CASSQDFVPGANTDTQYF	TGCGCCAGCAGCCAAGATTTTGTCCCAGGGGCTAACACAGATACGCAGTATTTT
TRBV5-1	TRBJ2-1	TRBD2	few	CASSLGRGSTSYNEQFF	TGCGCCAGCAGCTTGGGGCGGGGGTCGACCTCCTACAATGAGCAGTTCTTC
TRBV5-1	TRBJ2-5	.	.	CASSLVQGLGETQYF	TGCGCCAGCAGCTTGGTCCAGGGGCTTGGGGAGACCCAGTACTTC
TRBV11-2	TRBJ1-1	.	.	CASSLEGGDTEAFF	TGTGCCAGCAGCTTAGAGGGGGGAGACACTGAAGCTTTCTTT
TRBV10-3	TRBJ2-7	TRBD1	once	CAISVGQGYEQYF	TGTGCCATCAGTGTGGGACAGGGTTACGAGCAGTACTTC